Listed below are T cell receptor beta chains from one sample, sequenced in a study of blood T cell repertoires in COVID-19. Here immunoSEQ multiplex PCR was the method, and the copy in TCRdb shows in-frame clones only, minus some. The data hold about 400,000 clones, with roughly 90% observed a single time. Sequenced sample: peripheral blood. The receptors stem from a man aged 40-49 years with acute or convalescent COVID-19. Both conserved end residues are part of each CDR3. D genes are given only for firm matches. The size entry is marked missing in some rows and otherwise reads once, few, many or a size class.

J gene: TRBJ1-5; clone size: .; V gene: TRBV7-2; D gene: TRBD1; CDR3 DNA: TGTGCCAGCAGCGCCAGGGGGCGGGAGCCCCAGCATTTT; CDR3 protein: CASSARGREPQHF
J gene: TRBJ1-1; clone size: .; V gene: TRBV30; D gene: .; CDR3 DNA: TGTGCCTGGAGGGAGGGACGGAGGGACACTGAAGCTTTCTTT; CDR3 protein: CAWREGRRDTEAFF
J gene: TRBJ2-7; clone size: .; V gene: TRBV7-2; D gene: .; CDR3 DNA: TGTGCCAGCAGCTTAAGGGCGGGTTCAGTCTACGAGCAGTACTTC; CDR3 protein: CASSLRAGSVYEQYF
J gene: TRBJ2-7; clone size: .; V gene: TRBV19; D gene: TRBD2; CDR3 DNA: TGTGCCAGTAGTATGGGAGCGGGATACGAGCAGTACTTC; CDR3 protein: CASSMGAGYEQYF
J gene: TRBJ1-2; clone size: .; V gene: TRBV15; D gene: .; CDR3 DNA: TGTGCCACCAGCAGAGAGGCCCTCGTAATAGCCGGCTACACCTTC; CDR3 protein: CATSREALVIAGYTF
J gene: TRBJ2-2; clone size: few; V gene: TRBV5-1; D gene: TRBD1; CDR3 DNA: TGCGCCAGCAGCTTGGTACGGACAGGGGGCAACACCGGGGAGCTGTTTTTT; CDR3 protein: CASSLVRTGGNTGELFF
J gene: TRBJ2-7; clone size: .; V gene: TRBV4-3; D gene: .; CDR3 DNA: TGCGCCAGCAGCCAAGATAATGGGGGGAGCAGCTACGAGCAGTACTTC; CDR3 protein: CASSQDNGGSSYEQYF
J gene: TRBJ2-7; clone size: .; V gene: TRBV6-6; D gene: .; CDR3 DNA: TGTGCCAGCAGTTACAAAACCATTGGGGCTTTATACGAGCAGTACTTC; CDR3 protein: CASSYKTIGALYEQYF
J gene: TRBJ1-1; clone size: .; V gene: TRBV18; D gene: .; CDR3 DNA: TGTGCCAGCGGTCTAGCGGCCCTGAACACTGAAGCTTTCTTT; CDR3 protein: CASGLAALNTEAFF
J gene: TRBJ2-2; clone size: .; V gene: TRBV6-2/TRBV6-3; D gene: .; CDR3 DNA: TGTGCCAGCAGTTACCTAGGCGGGGAGCTGTTTTTT; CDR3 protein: CASSYLGGELFF
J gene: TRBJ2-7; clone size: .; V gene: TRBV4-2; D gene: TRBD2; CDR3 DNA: TGTGCCAGCAGCCAAGAAGCGGGGGGCCGCTCCTACGAGCAGTACTTC; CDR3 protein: CASSQEAGGRSYEQYF
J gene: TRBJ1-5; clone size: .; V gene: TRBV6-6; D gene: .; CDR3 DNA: TGTGCCAGCAGCTCCCGGCTAGAGCAGCCCCAGCATTTT; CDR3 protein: CASSSRLEQPQHF
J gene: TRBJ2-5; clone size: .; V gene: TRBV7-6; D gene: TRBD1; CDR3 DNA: TGTGCCAGCAGCTTGGCGCAGGGGGCGACGGAGACCCAGTACTTC; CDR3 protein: CASSLAQGATETQYF
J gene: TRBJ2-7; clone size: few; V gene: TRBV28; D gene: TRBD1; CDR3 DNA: TGTGCCAGCAGTTTGCCTGGGACAGCAGAGCAGTACTTC; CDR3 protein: CASSLPGTAEQYF
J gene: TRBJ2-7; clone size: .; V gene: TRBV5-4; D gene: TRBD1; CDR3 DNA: TGTGCCAGCAGACAGGGGGACAGCGAGCAGTACTTC; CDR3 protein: CASRQGDSEQYF
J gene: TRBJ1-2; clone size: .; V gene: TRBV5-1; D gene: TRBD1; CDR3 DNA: TGCGCCAGCAGCTTGGGCGGGACAGGTTATGGCTACACCTTC; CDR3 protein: CASSLGGTGYGYTF
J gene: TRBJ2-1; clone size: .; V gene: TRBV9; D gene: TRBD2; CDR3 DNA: TGTGCCAGCAGCGTAGCCAGCGGGGACAATGAGCAGTTCTTC; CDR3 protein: CASSVASGDNEQFF
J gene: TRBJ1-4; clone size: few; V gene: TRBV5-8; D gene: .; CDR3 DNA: TGTGCCAGCAGCAGGACAAGGAATAATGAAAAACTGTTTTTT; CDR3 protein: CASSRTRNNEKLFF
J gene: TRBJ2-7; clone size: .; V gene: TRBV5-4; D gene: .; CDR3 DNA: TGTGCCAGCAGCTTGGTTGGAGACTACTACGAGCAGTACTTC; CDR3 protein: CASSLVGDYYEQYF
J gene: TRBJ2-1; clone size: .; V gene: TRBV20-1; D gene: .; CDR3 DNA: TGCAGTGTCCTCGACAATGAGCAGTTCTTC; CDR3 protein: CSVLDNEQFF
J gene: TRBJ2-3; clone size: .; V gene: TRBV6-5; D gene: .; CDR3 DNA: TGTGCCAGCACAGGGACTTGGGGTTTGGATACGCAGTATTTT; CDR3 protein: CASTGTWGLDTQYF
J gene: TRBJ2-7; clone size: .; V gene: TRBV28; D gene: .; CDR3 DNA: TGTGCCAGCAGTTTATGGGGAGCAGGCTACGAGCAGTACTTC; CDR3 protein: CASSLWGAGYEQYF
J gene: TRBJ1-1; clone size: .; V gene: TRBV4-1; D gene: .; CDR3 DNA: TGCGCCAGCAGCCCGCTTCCGAGGAACACTGAAGCTTTCTTT; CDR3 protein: CASSPLPRNTEAFF
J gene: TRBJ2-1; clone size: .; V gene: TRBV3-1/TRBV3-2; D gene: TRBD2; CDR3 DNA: TGTGCCAGCAGCCGCTCTGGTAGCGGGAGAGGGATATATGAGCAGTTCTTC; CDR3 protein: CASSRSGSGRGIYEQFF
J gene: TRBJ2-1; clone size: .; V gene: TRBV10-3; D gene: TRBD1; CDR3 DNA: TGTGCCATCAGCGCAGGACAGGGGAGGTACAATGAGCAGTTCTTC; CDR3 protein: CAISAGQGRYNEQFF
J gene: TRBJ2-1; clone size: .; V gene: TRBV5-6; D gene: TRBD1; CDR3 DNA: TGTGCCAGCAGCTTGATGGACAGGGTGGTCAATGAGCAGTTCTTC; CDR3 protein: CASSLMDRVVNEQFF
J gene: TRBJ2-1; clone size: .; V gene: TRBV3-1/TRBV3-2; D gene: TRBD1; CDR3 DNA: TGTGCCAGCAGCCAATGGCAGGGGGCGGGCAGTGAGCAGTTCTTC; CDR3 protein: CASSQWQGAGSEQFF
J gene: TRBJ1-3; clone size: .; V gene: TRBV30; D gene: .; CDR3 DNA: TGTGCCTGGAGTAATACTATTGGTGACACCATATATTTT; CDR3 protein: CAWSNTIGDTIYF
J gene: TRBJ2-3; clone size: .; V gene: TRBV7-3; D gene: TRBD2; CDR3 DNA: TGTGCCAGCAGCCCTACCAGCGGGGGTTTCACAGATACGCAGTATTTT; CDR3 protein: CASSPTSGGFTDTQYF
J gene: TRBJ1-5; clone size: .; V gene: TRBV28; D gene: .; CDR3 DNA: TGTGCCAGCAGGCGACGCCGGGGGGATGGGAATCAGCCCCAGCATTTT; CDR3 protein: CASRRRRGDGNQPQHF
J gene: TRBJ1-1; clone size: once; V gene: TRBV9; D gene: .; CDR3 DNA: TGTGCCAGCAGCGAGAAGACAGGTGAGAACACTGAAGCTTTCTTT; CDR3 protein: CASSEKTGENTEAFF
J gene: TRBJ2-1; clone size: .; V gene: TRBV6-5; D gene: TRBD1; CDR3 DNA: TGTGCCAGCAGAGTTGACAGGGTGGGCTACAATGAGCAGTTCTTC; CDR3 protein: CASRVDRVGYNEQFF
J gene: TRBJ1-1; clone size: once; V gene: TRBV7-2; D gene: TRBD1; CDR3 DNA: TGTGCCAGCACCCCAGGGGGTATGAACACTGAAGCTTTCTTT; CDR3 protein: CASTPGGMNTEAFF
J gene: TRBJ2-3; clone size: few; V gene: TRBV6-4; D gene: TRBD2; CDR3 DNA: TGTGCCAGCAGTGAAGTGGGAGGGGACACAGATACGCAGTATTTT; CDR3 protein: CASSEVGGDTDTQYF
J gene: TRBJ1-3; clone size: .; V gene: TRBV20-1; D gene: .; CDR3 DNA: TGCAGTGCTAGCAGGGGAAACACCATATATTTT; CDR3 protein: CSASRGNTIYF
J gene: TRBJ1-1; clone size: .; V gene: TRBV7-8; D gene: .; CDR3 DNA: TGTGCCAGCAGCCCCCCTAACACTGAAGCTTTCTTT; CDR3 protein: CASSPPNTEAFF
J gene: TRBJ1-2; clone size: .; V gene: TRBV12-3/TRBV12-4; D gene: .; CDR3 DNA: TGTGCCAGCAGTTTCGGCTATGGCTACACCTTC; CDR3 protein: CASSFGYGYTF
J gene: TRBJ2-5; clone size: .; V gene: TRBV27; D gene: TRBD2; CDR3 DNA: TGTGCCAGCAGTGCGACGGGACTAGCGGGAGAGACCCAGTACTTC; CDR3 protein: CASSATGLAGETQYF
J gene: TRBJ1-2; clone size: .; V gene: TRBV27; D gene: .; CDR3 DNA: TGTGCCAGCAGTTTCACAGGAGCCTATGGCTACACCTTC; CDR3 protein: CASSFTGAYGYTF
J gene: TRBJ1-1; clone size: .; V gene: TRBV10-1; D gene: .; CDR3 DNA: TGCGCCAGCAGTGAGCGCCAGGGGTCAGGGGCTGAAGCTTTCTTT; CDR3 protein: CASSERQGSGAEAFF
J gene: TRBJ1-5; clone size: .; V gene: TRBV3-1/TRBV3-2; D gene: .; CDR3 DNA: TGTGCCAGCAGCCAAGAATCGGGCAATCAGCCCCAGCATTTT; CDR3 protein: CASSQESGNQPQHF
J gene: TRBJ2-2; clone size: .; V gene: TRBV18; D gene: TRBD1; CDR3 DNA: TGTGCCAGCTCGCCCGGACAGGGGGACACCGGGGAGCTGTTTTTT; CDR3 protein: CASSPGQGDTGELFF